The clone carrying this TCR beta chain appeared once. The sample is drawn from a study of blood T cell repertoires in COVID-19. The protocol was immunoSEQ multiplex PCR, while the TCRdb copy is restricted to in-frame clones and leaves out a portion. This table holds about 200,000 clones, about 85% found once. The V end was cut by 4 bases, the J end by 4 bases, with 6 bases between. The CDR3 runs 12 residues. Looked up from germline, CDR1 is SGHRS and CDR2 is YFSETQ. The V call is TRBV5-1, the J call TRBJ2-1; D uncertain. Sequenced sample: peripheral blood. The clonotype comes from a woman older than 75 with acute or convalescent COVID-19. CDR3 amino acids: CASSQNYNEQFF. The CDR3 nucleotides are TGCGCCAGCAGCCAGAATTACAATGAGCAGTTCTTC.